This is a list of T cell receptor beta chains from one sample in a study of shared clonotypes between healthy human individuals. This table comes from immunoSEQ multiplex PCR, and its TCRdb copy is limited to in-frame clones, with some not included. The table records about 1.4 million clones, approximately 96% of them present only once. Specimen: naive CD4+ T cells sorted from blood. The receptor source for this set is a man aged 25-45 years in good health. Each CDR3 is given with its conserved first and last residue. Each record gives: clone size, D gene, V gene, J gene, CDR3 DNA, CDR3 protein. The D gene is left open where the match is weak. Some rows mark clone size as missing; the rest say once, few, many or name a class of expanded clone.

-,-,TRBV7-3,TRBJ2-5,TGTGCCAGCAGCTTAACGGCCGGGGGGCCGGAGACCCAGTACTTC,CASSLTAGGPETQYF
-,-,TRBV7-8,TRBJ2-2,TGTGCCAGCAGCGTGGTTTACACCGGGGAGCTGTTTTTT,CASSVVYTGELFF
-,TRBD1,TRBV4-3,TRBJ2-1,TGCGCCAGCAGCCACACAGGGGCCGTCTACAATGAGCAGTTCTTC,CASSHTGAVYNEQFF
-,TRBD1,TRBV5-5,TRBJ2-5,TGTGCCAGCAGCTCACAGGGGGTTGAGACCCAGTACTTC,CASSSQGVETQYF
-,-,TRBV6-1,TRBJ2-7,TGTGCCAGCAGTGTAATCTCAGGGTCCCTCTCAGAGTTCTACGAGCAGTACTTC,CASSVISGSLSEFYEQYF
-,TRBD2,TRBV5-4,TRBJ2-1,TGTGCCAGCAGCTTCCACGGGAGGAACTACAATGAGCAGTTCTTC,CASSFHGRNYNEQFF
-,-,TRBV7-9,TRBJ2-1,TGTGCCAGCAGCATCCGACGGAACAATGAGCAGTTCTTC,CASSIRRNNEQFF
-,TRBD2,TRBV27,TRBJ2-7,TGTGCCAGCGGGAGGGGCATTACCTACGAGCAGTACTTC,CASGRGITYEQYF
-,-,TRBV27,TRBJ1-5,TGTGCCAGTAACAACCCTGGGCAGCCCCAGCATTTT,CASNNPGQPQHF
-,TRBD1,TRBV18,TRBJ1-3,TGTGCCAGCTCACCCCGGACAGGAGGCACTGGAAACACCATATATTTT,CASSPRTGGTGNTIYF
-,TRBD2,TRBV4-1,TRBJ2-1,TGCGCCAGCAGCCAGTCTAGCGGGAGGACATTCATCAATGAGCAGTTCTTC,CASSQSSGRTFINEQFF
-,-,TRBV7-2,TRBJ2-3,TGTGCCAGCAGCCGAGGAAGATTAGATACGCAGTATTTT,CASSRGRLDTQYF
-,TRBD1,TRBV6-6,TRBJ1-2,TGTGCCAGCAGTTTCGGGGACAGGGGTGGCTACACCTTC,CASSFGDRGGYTF
-,-,TRBV7-2,TRBJ2-3,TGTGCCAGCAGCTTAGCGCGGGGGCTTGCAGATACGCAGTATTTT,CASSLARGLADTQYF
-,TRBD1,TRBV18,TRBJ2-1,TGTGCCAGCTCAACGACAGGGACTGAGCAGTTCTTC,CASSTTGTEQFF
-,-,TRBV7-9,TRBJ2-5,TGTGCCAGCACCAGCAGACAAGAGACCCAGTACTTC,CASTSRQETQYF
-,-,TRBV18,TRBJ1-5,TGTGCCAGCACTGACAGTATGAATCAGCCCCAGCATTTT,CASTDSMNQPQHF
-,-,TRBV6-1,TRBJ2-5,TGTGCCAGCAGTGACACCCAAGAGACCCAGTACTTC,CASSDTQETQYF
-,TRBD2,TRBV11-3,TRBJ2-1,TGTGCCAGCAGCGCGAGCGGGAGGGCCAATGAGCAGTTCTTC,CASSASGRANEQFF
-,TRBD1,TRBV9,TRBJ2-3,TGTGCCAGCAGTCCTCAGGGGGTGATGGCAGATACGCAGTATTTT,CASSPQGVMADTQYF
once,TRBD2,TRBV27,TRBJ2-1,TGTGCCAGCAGCACCCCGGGTCTTCGCGGGGGTGGGGGCAATGAGCAGTTCTTC,CASSTPGLRGGGGNEQFF
-,-,TRBV7-9,TRBJ1-4,TGTGCCAGCAGTCCCACCCCGTTTGGGACAACTAATGAAAAACTGTTTTTT,CASSPTPFGTTNEKLFF
-,TRBD1,TRBV7-7,TRBJ2-7,TGTGCCAGCAGCTTAACCCTGACAGGGGACGAGCAGTACTTC,CASSLTLTGDEQYF
-,TRBD1,TRBV7-2,TRBJ2-6,TGTGCCAGCAGCCAAACCGGGACAGGGTTGGCTGGGGCCAACGTCCTGACTTTC,CASSQTGTGLAGANVLTF
-,-,TRBV4-3,TRBJ1-4,TGCGCCAGCAGCCCCCCCGGGCGCGGCCTTAATGAAAAACTGTTTTTT,CASSPPGRGLNEKLFF
-,-,TRBV10-3,TRBJ2-3,TGTGCCATCACCGACCCCGGGATAGGGCCAGATACGCAGTATTTT,CAITDPGIGPDTQYF
-,-,TRBV27,TRBJ2-2,TGTGCCAGCAGTAACCGACTAGTCGGGACCGGGGAGCTGTTTTTT,CASSNRLVGTGELFF
-,-,TRBV5-1,TRBJ2-3,TGCGCCAGCAGCCAGGATTTAGCTAGCACAGATACGCAGTATTTT,CASSQDLASTDTQYF
-,-,TRBV7-2,TRBJ1-1,TGTGCCAGCAGCTTAGTCCCAGGACCGAACACTGAAGCTTTCTTT,CASSLVPGPNTEAFF
once,-,TRBV7-2,TRBJ1-3,TGTGCCAGCAGCTTAGTACACAGCCAAGGAAACACCATATATTTT,CASSLVHSQGNTIYF
-,-,TRBV7-9,TRBJ1-1,TGTGCCAGCAGCAAGAGGTGGGGTTTGGACACTGAAGCTTTCTTT,CASSKRWGLDTEAFF
once,-,TRBV5-1,TRBJ1-5,TGCGCCAGCAGCCCGGACGGTCGTCAGCCCCAGCATTTT,CASSPDGRQPQHF
-,-,TRBV28,TRBJ2-7,TGTGCCAGCAGTTTAGTTCTATCGGACCCCTCCTACGAGCAGTACTTC,CASSLVLSDPSYEQYF
-,-,TRBV5-5,TRBJ2-6,TGTGCCAGCAGCCTTGGGGTCGCCGGGGCCAACGTCCTGACTTTC,CASSLGVAGANVLTF
-,-,TRBV19,TRBJ1-2,TGTGCCAGTACAAATATAGGTGGGGGCTATGGCTACACCTTC,CASTNIGGGYGYTF
-,-,TRBV14,TRBJ2-2,TGTGCCAGCAGCCAAGATCGAGTTAGGGTCGGGGAGCTGTTTTTT,CASSQDRVRVGELFF
-,-,TRBV19,TRBJ1-5,TGTGCCAGCCGTTGGGAGTATAGCAATCAGCCCCAGCATTTT,CASRWEYSNQPQHF
-,-,TRBV7-2,TRBJ1-4,TGTGCCAGCAGCTTAGAACAGGGAGGATGGGAAAAACTGTTTTTT,CASSLEQGGWEKLFF
-,TRBD1,TRBV28,TRBJ2-7,TGTGCCAGCAGTTCGGGACAGGGCGTCTACGAGCAGTACTTC,CASSSGQGVYEQYF
-,-,TRBV5-4,TRBJ1-4,TGTGCCAGCAGCTTGGGACCGGCGGGGGGGGCGGAAAAACTGTTTTTT,CASSLGPAGGAEKLFF
-,-,TRBV5-1,TRBJ2-3,TGCGCCAGCAGCCCACGGACAGACGGGGATACGCAGTATTTT,CASSPRTDGDTQYF
-,-,TRBV9,TRBJ2-7,TGTGCCAGCAGCGCCTCCCCCGGGTCGGAGCAGTACTTC,CASSASPGSEQYF
once,TRBD2,TRBV29-1,TRBJ2-1,TGCAGCGTTGAAGATGAGACTAGCGGTAATGAGCAGTTCTTC,CSVEDETSGNEQFF
-,-,TRBV7-2,TRBJ2-1,TGTGCCAGCAGTACCTCCTCTGGGAATGAGCAGTTCTTC,CASSTSSGNEQFF
-,-,TRBV6-5,TRBJ1-5,TGTGCCAGCAACCGGCCCGAGGAGCCCCAGCATTTT,CASNRPEEPQHF
-,-,TRBV7-6,TRBJ1-1,TGTGCCAGCAGCTTATCACGGCAAAAGAACACTGAAGCTTTCTTT,CASSLSRQKNTEAFF
-,-,TRBV7-8,TRBJ2-7,TGTGCCAGCAGCTTAGGTGCAGGGTCCCGAGCCTACGAGCAGTACTTC,CASSLGAGSRAYEQYF
once,-,TRBV15,TRBJ2-1,TGTGCCACCAGCAGAGATCTGGACCCTATCGTCAATGAGCAGTTCTTC,CATSRDLDPIVNEQFF
-,-,TRBV7-3,TRBJ2-7,TGTGCCAGCAGCCGAGGATCGGGGGGCATCGACGAGCAGTACTTC,CASSRGSGGIDEQYF
-,-,TRBV19,TRBJ2-7,TGTGCCAGTAGTAGATACGGGGGGCTTGGAGACTACGAGCAGTACTTC,CASSRYGGLGDYEQYF
-,-,TRBV7-3,TRBJ2-3,TGTGCCAGCAGCTCACGACCCACAGATACGCAGTATTTT,CASSSRPTDTQYF
-,TRBD2,TRBV9,TRBJ2-5,TGTGCCAGCAGCGTAGTCGGGGGGCAAGAGACCCAGTACTTC,CASSVVGGQETQYF
-,-,TRBV21-1,TRBJ2-5,TGTGCCAGCAGTTCGAACGGAGAGACCCAGTACTTC,CASSSNGETQYF
-,-,TRBV10-3,TRBJ1-3,TGTGCCATCAGTGAGTCGTGGGGGCTTAAGGGAAACACCATATATTTT,CAISESWGLKGNTIYF
-,TRBD1,TRBV18,TRBJ1-5,TGTGCCAGCTCACCGGGACAGGGGTTCCAGCCCCAGCATTTT,CASSPGQGFQPQHF